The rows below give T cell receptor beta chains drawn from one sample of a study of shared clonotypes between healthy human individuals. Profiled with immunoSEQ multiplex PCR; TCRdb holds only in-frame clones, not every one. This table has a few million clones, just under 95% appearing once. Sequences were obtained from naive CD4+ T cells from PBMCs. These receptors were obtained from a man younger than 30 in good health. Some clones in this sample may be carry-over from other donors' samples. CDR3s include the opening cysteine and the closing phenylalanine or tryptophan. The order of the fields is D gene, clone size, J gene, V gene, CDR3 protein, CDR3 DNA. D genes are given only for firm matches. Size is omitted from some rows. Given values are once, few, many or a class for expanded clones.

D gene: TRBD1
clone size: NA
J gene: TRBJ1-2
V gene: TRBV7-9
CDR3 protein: CASSLANLGTGGGYTF
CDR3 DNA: TGTGCCAGCAGCTTAGCGAATCTTGGGACAGGGGGAGGCTACACCTTC

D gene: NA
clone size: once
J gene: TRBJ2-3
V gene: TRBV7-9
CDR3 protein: CASSRRTSGTGGTDTQYF
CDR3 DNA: TGTGCCAGCAGCCGACGAACTAGCGGGACAGGGGGCACAGATACGCAGTATTTT

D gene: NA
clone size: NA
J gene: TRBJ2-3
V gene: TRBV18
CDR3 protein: CASSPGGPPLDTQYF
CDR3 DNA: TGTGCCAGCTCACCGGGCGGACCGCCCTTAGATACGCAGTATTTT

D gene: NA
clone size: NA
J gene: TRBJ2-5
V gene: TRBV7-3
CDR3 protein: CASSLMVTETQYF
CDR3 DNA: TGTGCCAGCAGCTTAATGGTCACAGAGACCCAGTACTTC

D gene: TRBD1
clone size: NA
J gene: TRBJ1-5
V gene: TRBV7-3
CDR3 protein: CASSSSGGDQPQHF
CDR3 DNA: TGTGCCAGCAGCTCCTCAGGGGGCGATCAGCCCCAGCATTTT

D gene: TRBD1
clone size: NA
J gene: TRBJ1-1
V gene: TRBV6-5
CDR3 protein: CASKWGQMNTEAFF
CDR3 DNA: TGTGCCAGCAAGTGGGGACAGATGAACACTGAAGCTTTCTTT

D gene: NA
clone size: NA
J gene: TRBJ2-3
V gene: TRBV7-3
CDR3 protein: CASSKGATDTQYF
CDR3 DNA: TGTGCCAGCAGCAAAGGGGCCACAGATACGCAGTATTTT

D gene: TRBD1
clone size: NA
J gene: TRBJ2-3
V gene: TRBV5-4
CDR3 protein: CASSSRTGGADTQYF
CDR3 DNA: TGTGCCAGCAGCTCCCGGACAGGGGGCGCAGATACGCAGTATTTT

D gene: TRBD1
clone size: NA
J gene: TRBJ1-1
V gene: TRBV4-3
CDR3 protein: CASSQLGQGSTEAFF
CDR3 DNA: TGCGCCAGCAGCCAACTGGGACAGGGGAGCACTGAAGCTTTCTTT

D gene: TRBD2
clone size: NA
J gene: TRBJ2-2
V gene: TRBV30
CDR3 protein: CAWSRLAGNTGELFF
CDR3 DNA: TGTGCCTGGAGTAGACTAGCGGGAAACACCGGGGAGCTGTTTTTT

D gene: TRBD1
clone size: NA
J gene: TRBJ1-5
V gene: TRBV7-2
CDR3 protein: CASSEQGAQPQHF
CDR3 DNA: TGTGCCAGCAGCGAACAGGGGGCCCAGCCCCAGCATTTT

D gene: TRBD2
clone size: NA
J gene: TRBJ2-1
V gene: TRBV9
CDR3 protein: CASSPAGGSYNEQFF
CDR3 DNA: TGTGCCAGCAGCCCCGCGGGGGGCTCCTACAATGAGCAGTTCTTC

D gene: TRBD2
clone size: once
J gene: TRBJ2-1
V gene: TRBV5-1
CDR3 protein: CASSFGLDNEQFF
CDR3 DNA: TGCGCCAGCAGCTTTGGACTAGACAATGAGCAGTTCTTC

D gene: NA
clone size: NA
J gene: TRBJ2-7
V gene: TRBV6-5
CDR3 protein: CASRLDRLGEQYF
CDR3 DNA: TGTGCCAGCAGGCTAGACAGGTTAGGCGAGCAGTACTTC

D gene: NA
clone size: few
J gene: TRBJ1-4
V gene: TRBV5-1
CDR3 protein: CASSLIVGNEKLFF
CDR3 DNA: TGCGCCAGCAGCTTGATTGTGGGTAATGAAAAACTGTTTTTT

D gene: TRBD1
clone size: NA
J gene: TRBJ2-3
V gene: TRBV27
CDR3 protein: CASSLGGGQGDPDTQYF
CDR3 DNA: TGTGCCAGCAGTTTAGGGGGGGGACAGGGGGACCCAGATACGCAGTATTTT